This T cell receptor beta chain was retrieved from a study of cytomegalovirus exposure and HLA in healthy donors. Notes on the study in general: By HLA locus, TCR association rates varied in a later analysis, with DRB1 showing the most and HLA-C the fewest.

13 Jbeta primers and 60 Vbeta primers were used for the PCR. Libraries were prepared by immunoSEQ multiplex PCR; TCRdb keeps only in-frame clonotypes and omits some of them. The repertoire has around 140,000 clones, approximately 80% of them found once; the top ten carry around 2.4%. Points on this clone: The target antigen is unknown.

The CDR3 length is 17 residues. Germline V lookup: CDR1 SGHRS, CDR2 YFSETQ. V shed 5 bases, J shed 5 bases, and the junction held 12 bases outside the gene matches. The sequence was collected from a man over 45 in good health and CMV-seronegative. V usage is TRBV5-1 and J usage is TRBJ2-2, with 10 nucleotides matching TRBD1. Sample: PBMCs. The CDR3 bases are TGCGCCAGCAGGAATACCGGAGGGACAGGGGCAACCGGGGAGCTGTTTTTT. It encodes CASRNTGGTGATGELFF.